This TCR beta chain is drawn from a study of relationships among human T cell subsets (dated by TCRdb to about 2010). For context, the study as a whole: The study sequenced eight distinct T cell populations from blood: pan T, CD8 cytotoxic, regulatory, Th1, Th2, naive plus transitional, activated and memory cells. Results the study describes overall, beyond this receptor: More than 50% of CD8+ cytotoxic sequences came from clones with more than 100 reads, while the regulatory and Th2 subsets showed few clones of that size. The bead-based sorting was unable to rule out the presence of a CD4+CD8+ double-positive population. No statistically significant differences in V, D and J usage, CDR3 length or N-nucleotide additions were observed among the seven subsets. The considerable overlap in CDR3s among Th1, Th2 and regulatory T cells was taken as suggesting that cell fate choices are stochastic.

Concerning this clonotype: The target of this receptor is not known. The sample holds no much larger clone one base away, and base qualities are not on file.

Libraries were built with multiplex PCR. Sequencing took place on a 454 GS FLX. Semiquantitative ARM-PCR was used to amplify the TCR alpha and beta CDR3 regions from mRNA. In ARM-PCR, tagged nested gene-specific primers were used first, and communal superprimers then performed exponential amplification. Before the second amplification round was performed on first-round PCR products, the nested primers were removed by exonuclease. Amplicons were sequenced on the 454 platform, which allows rapid sequencing of millions of DNA fragments without cloning bias. A read mappable to both V and J germline segments was defined as an effective read. Processing in the source paper ran as follows. IRmap was used to assign reads to germline V, D and J segments, relying on pyromap, a Smith-Waterman modification adapted to 454 sequencing errors. Cutoffs set at the 99th percentile of alignment scores from simulated random sequences were applied to filter D-beta assignments. The CDR3 was taken to be the amino acids lying between the conserved V-segment Y[YFLI]C motif and the J-segment [FW]GXGT motif. A compound Poisson process model, previously applied to large-scale EST data, was used to estimate repertoire diversity. A procedure for detecting cross-contamination was applied so that sample contamination could be argued against as the origin of shared CDR3s. The public reads were run again by TCRdb, first through fastp at Q25 and then through MiXCR, and only productive beta chains were kept. Identical CDR3 protein sequences are pooled into one entry, listed with their most common genes and DNA. The V and J calls follow TCRdb's processing rather than the paper's. For this sample the table gives about 5,500 distinct CDR3 sequences, of which about 68% were detected only once. The ten largest clones capture around three fifths of the sample.

To isolate CD8+ cytotoxic T cells, anti-CD4 multisort beads were first used for negative selection, and anti-CD8 beads were then used for positive selection. T cell subsets were isolated with Miltenyi superparamagnetic beads coated with subset-specific monoclonal antibodies. Every T cell population was isolated from peripheral blood. Mononuclear cells were obtained from whole blood by Ficoll separation, and monocytes were then depleted with anti-CD14 microbeads. The isolated cell populations were resuspended in RNAprotect reagent immediately. The sequencing input was CD8+ T cells sorted from blood. The sequence was collected from a man in his forties or fifties in good health.

The base sequence is TGCAGCGTCCCCAAAGCGGGCGGGACTAGCACAGATACGCAGTATTTT. Its translation reads: CSVPKAGGTSTDTQYF. This chain is built from TRBV29-1 and TRBJ2-3, with a tentative D gene TRBD2 over 6 matching bases. The germline V gene encodes CDR1 SQVTM and CDR2 ANQGSEA. Its CDR3 holds 16 amino acids, cysteine through phenylalanine. The entry retains the CDR3 DNA only, 48 bases that are in frame from base 1. Deletion took 6 bases off V and 0 bases off J, with a span of 19 bases between the germline ends.